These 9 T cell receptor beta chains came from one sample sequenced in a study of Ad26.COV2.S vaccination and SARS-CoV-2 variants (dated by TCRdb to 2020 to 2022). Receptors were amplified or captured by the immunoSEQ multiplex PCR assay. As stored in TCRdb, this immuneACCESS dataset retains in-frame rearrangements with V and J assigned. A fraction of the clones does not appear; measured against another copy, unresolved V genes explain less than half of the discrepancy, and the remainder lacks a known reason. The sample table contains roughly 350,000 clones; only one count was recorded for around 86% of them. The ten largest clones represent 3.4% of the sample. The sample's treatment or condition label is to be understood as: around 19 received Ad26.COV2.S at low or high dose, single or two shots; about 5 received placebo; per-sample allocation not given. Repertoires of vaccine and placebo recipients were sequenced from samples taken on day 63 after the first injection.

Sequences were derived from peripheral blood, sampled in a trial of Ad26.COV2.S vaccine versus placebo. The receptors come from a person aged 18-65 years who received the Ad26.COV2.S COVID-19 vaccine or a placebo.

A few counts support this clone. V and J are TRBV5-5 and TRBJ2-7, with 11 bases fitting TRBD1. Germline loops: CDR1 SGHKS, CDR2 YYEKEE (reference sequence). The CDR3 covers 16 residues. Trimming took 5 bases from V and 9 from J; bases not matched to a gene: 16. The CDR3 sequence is CASRSQGQGAPTGQYF. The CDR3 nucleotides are TGTGCCAGCAGATCCCAAGGACAGGGGGCTCCAACGGGGCAGTACTTC.

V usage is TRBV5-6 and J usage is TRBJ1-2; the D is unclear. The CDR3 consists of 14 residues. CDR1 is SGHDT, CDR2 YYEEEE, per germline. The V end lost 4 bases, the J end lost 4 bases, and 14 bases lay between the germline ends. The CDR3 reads CASSPLDQPYGYTF. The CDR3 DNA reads TGTGCCAGCAGCCCCCTCGACCAGCCCTATGGCTACACCTTC.

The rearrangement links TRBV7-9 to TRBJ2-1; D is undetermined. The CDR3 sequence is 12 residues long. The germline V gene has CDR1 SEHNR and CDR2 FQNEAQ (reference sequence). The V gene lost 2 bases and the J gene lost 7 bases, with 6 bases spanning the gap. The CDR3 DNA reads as TGTGCCAGCAGCTTATCTGGGAATGAGCAGTTCTTC. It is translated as CASSLSGNEQFF.

The DNA for the CDR3 is TGTGCTTCGACTAGCGGGGGCTACGAGCAGTACTTC. It specifies CASTSGGYEQYF. This rearrangement joins TRBV7-9 to TRBJ2-7; TRBD2 agrees at 12 bases. The CDR3 covers 12 residues. Germline CDR1 and CDR2: SEHNR and FQNEAQ (reference sequence).

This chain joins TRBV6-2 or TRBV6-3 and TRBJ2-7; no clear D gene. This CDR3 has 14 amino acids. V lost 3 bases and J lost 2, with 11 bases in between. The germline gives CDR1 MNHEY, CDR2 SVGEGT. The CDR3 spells CASSYYPPTYEQYF. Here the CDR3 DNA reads TGTGCCAGCAGTTATTATCCACCTACCTACGAGCAGTACTTC.

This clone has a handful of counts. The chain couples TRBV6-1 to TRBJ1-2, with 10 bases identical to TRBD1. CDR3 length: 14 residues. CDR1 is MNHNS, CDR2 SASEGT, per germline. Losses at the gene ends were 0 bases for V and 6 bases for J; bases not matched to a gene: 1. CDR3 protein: CASSEAGTGDGYTF. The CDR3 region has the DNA TGTGCCAGCAGTGAAGCCGGGACAGGGGATGGCTACACCTTC.

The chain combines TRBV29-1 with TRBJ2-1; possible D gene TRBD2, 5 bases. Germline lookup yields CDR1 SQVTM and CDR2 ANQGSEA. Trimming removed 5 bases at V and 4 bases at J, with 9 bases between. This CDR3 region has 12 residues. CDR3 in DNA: TGCAGCGTTTTGTCGGGGTACAATGAGCAGTTCTTC. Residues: CSVLSGYNEQFF.

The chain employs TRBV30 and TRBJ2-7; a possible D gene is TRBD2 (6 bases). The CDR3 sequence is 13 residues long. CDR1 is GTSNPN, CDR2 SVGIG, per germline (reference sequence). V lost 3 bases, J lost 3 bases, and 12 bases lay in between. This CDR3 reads CAWRRLVSYEQYF. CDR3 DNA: TGTGCCTGGAGACGACTAGTTAGCTACGAGCAGTACTTC.

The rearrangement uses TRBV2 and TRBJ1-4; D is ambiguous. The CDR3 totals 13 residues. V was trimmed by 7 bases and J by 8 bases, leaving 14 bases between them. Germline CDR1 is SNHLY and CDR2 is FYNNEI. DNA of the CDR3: TGTGCCAGCATCGACCCCCTGCGGGAAAAACTGTTTTTT. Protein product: CASIDPLREKLFF.